This entry describes one T cell receptor beta chain. This specimen belongs to a study of shared clonotypes between healthy human individuals. Study at large: Donor composition was a couple of women and a few men, aged 18 to 49.

The assay used deep level. Replicate PCRs for sorted subsets used about 200 ng DNA; this equaled about 30,000 T cell genomes. Sequencing used immunoSEQ multiplex PCR; TCRdb keeps in-frame clones, though not all of them. The sample holds roughly 890,000 clones, 80% to 95% seen once. Naive CD8 populations comprised CD45RO-negative cells positively selected for CCR7, excluding terminally differentiated effector memory CD45RA+ cells. Trimming stripped 7 bases from V and 6 bases from J, with 16 bases between. The CDR3 covers 13 residues. Germline-derived CDR1 and CDR2 are SQVTM and ANQGSEA. Sequencing used naive CD8+ T cells sorted from blood. This clonotype originated in a man aged 30 to 39 in good health. The V and J genes are TRBV29-1 and TRBJ2-1, with D possibly being TRBD2 (6 bases). The chain's CDR3 is CSARVGDSNEQFF. CDR3 DNA sequence: TGCAGCGCTCGCGTAGGGGACTCCAATGAGCAGTTCTTC.